This record looks at one T cell receptor beta chain sequence and its context. The antigen is not known. The data were taken from a study of shared clonotypes between healthy human individuals. Study-wide findings and caveats: The genetic and exposure-history diversity represented was limited by few donors. Estimated richness was generally greater in naive than memory subsets.

TCRdb's table, derived via immunoSEQ multiplex PCR, lists solely in-frame clones and lacks some. Found here are 2 million to 2.5 million clones, 90% to 97% of them singletons; the top ten hold less than 0.15%. The germline gives CDR1 LGHNA, CDR2 YSLEER. CDR3 length: 13 amino acids. V gave up 4 bases and J gave up 0 bases, with 7 bases separating them. The chain carries TRBV4-3 and TRBJ2-7; D is ambiguous. This clonotype originated in a man aged 18 to 30 in good health. The sample was naive CD4+ T cells sorted from blood. Subset defined: CD45RA+ positively selected. CDR3 bases: TGCGCCAGCAGCCTCGGACCCTCCTACGAGCAGTACTTC. It is translated as CASSLGPSYEQYF.